The 14 T cell receptor beta chains given below trace back to one sample, sequenced in a study of Ad26.COV2.S vaccination and SARS-CoV-2 variants. Profiling relied on immunoSEQ multiplex PCR, and the TCRdb table lists in-frame clones only, not all of them. The table includes about 680,000 clones, approximately 88% detected once. Treatment in this sample: some 20 received Ad26.COV2.S at low or high dose, single or two shots; 5 received placebo; per-sample allocation not given. Sampling was performed 63 days after the first vaccine or placebo injection. This specimen was peripheral blood, taken in a trial of Ad26.COV2.S vaccine versus placebo. Receptor source: a person aged 18-60 years who received the Ad26.COV2.S COVID-19 vaccine or a placebo.

This sequence joins TRBV19 and TRBJ2-5; D gene uncertain. The germline CDR1 and CDR2 sequences are LNHDA and SQIVND (reference sequence). CDR3 length: 15 residues. Deletions cut 3 bases from V and 5 bases from J, with 16 bases between. As DNA, the CDR3 is TGTGCCAGTAGTATGCGGACCTCCCGAGCGGAGACCCAGTACTTC. Its protein is CASSMRTSRAETQYF. The variable domain in full, completed from reference TRBV19 and TRBJ2-5, reads DGGITQSPKYLFRKEGQNVTLSCEQNLNHDAMYWYRQDPGQGLRLIYYSQIVNDFQKGDIAEGYSVSREKKESFPLTVTSAQKNPTAFYLCASSMRTSRAETQYFGPGTRLLVL.

This clone was found once. The chain is built from TRBV11-2 and TRBJ2-5; tentatively, D is TRBD2 (6 bases). Per germline, CDR1 SGHAT and CDR2 FQNNGV. The CDR3 runs 18 residues. V lost 1 base and J lost 5, with 23 bases in between. The CDR3 region has the DNA TGTGCCAGCAGCTTAGGGTTATCTTATCGTGCGGAGGGGGAGACCCAGTACTTC. This encodes CASSLGLSYRAEGETQYF.

The chain carries TRBV7-2 and TRBJ2-4; D is unresolved. The CDR3 is 13 amino acids. The V gene's germline CDR1 is SGHTA and CDR2 FQGNSA. Trimming took off 10 bases at V and 0 bases at J, with 10 bases between the two ends. The CDR3 reads CATAGLAKNIQYF. CDR3 bases: TGTGCCACTGCCGGGTTAGCCAAAAACATTCAGTACTTC.

J is TRBJ1-6 and V is TRBV4-3; no reliable D call. V shed 4 bases and J shed 0 bases, with 16 bases lying between them. This CDR3 is 18 amino acids long. Germline CDR1 LGHNA, CDR2 YSLEER. The CDR3 here is CASSLASPLSSYNSPLHF. DNA for the CDR3: TGCGCCAGCAGCCTGGCGTCACCACTGAGCTCCTATAATTCACCCCTCCACTTT.

The chain is built from TRBV24-1 and TRBJ1-1; the D is unclear. Trimming removed 4 bases from V and 5 bases from J, with 10 bases in between. CDR1 KGHDR and CDR2 SFDVKD come from the germline V gene. The CDR3 covers 13 residues. The CDR3 reads CATSDRTRTEAFF. CDR3 nucleotide sequence: TGTGCCACCAGTGACCGGACGAGGACTGAAGCTTTCTTT.

V and J are TRBV11-2 and TRBJ1-6, with TRBD1 as a possible D gene (5 bases). CDR1 and CDR2 (germline): SGHAT, FQNNGV. Trimming removed 5 bases from V and 10 bases from J, with 12 bases in between. CDR3 length: 13 residues. The CDR3 reads CASSASGSSPLHF. For the CDR3, the DNA is TGTGCCAGCAGCGCCTCAGGGAGCTCACCCCTCCACTTT.

V and J are TRBV6-6 and TRBJ2-7; D might be TRBD2 (5 bases). Germline CDR1 reads MNHNY; CDR2 reads SVGAGI (reference sequence). The CDR3 extends over 12 amino acids. The V end was cut by 6 bases, the J end by 6 bases, with 12 bases between. The CDR3 is CASSPLASEQYF. In DNA, the CDR3 is TGTGCCAGCAGCCCCCTAGCCAGCGAGCAGTACTTC.

V gene TRBV20-1 combines with J gene TRBJ2-6; no clear D gene. The CDR3 spans 17 residues. The germline gives CDR1 DFQATT, CDR2 SNEGSKA (reference sequence). V was shortened by 3 bases and J by 4 bases, with 19 bases between the two germline ends. The CDR3 here is CSASYPGSSLGANVLTF. For the CDR3, the DNA is TGCAGTGCTAGTTATCCGGGCAGCTCTTTAGGGGCCAACGTCCTGACTTTC.

This chain joins TRBV21-1 and TRBJ2-7; the D call in the table, TRBD1, was not verified against the DNA. TRBV21-1 is noted as a pseudogene. The CDR3 contains 18 residues. The CDR3 here is CASTPGQGAGGTSYEQYF. For the CDR3, the DNA is TGTGCCAGCACCCCGGGACAGGGGGCCGGCGGGACCTCCTACGAGCAGTACTTC.

The rearrangement uses TRBV7-8 and TRBJ2-2, with D perhaps TRBD2 (6 bases). Trimming left V 1 base short and J 5 bases short, with 17 bases between. CDR3 length: 17 residues. Germline values: CDR1 SGHVS, CDR2 FQNEAQ. The CDR3 is CASSLGIRRAGTGELFF. The CDR3 DNA reads as TGTGCCAGCAGCTTAGGTATTAGGAGGGCCGGAACCGGGGAGCTGTTTTTT.

The chain has TRBV2 and TRBJ1-2; 7 bases map to TRBD1. V shed 6 bases, J shed 0 bases, and the junction held 16 bases outside the gene matches. There are 18 residues in the CDR3. The germline gives CDR1 SNHLY, CDR2 FYNNEI. The CDR3: CASRYYRDRASTNYGYTF. The CDR3 region has the DNA TGTGCCAGCAGATATTATAGGGACAGAGCTTCCACTAACTATGGCTACACCTTC.

This chain uses TRBV27 with TRBJ2-3; D is unclear. V gave up 6 bases and J gave up 0 bases, with 16 bases separating them. CDR3 length: 16 residues. Germline values: CDR1 MNHEY, CDR2 SMNVEV (reference sequence). The DNA for the CDR3 is TGTGCCAGCAGCGACCTAGGGCTAATTAGCACAGATACGCAGTATTTT. Protein sequence: CASSDLGLISTDTQYF.

This chain joins TRBV19 and TRBJ2-3; the match to TRBD2 covers 7 bases. The germline CDR1 and CDR2 sequences are LNHDA and SQIVND (reference sequence). J lost 5 bases, V lost 0 bases, and 8 bases had no gene match. The CDR3 sequence is 16 residues long. In DNA form, the CDR3 reads TGTGCCAGTAGTATAGAACCTAGCGGAGGGAGAGATACGCAGTATTTT. It encodes CASSIEPSGGRDTQYF.

This clone was detected only a few times. The CDR3 loop is CASSPNQPQHF. CDR3 in DNA: TGTGCCAGCAGCCCCAATCAGCCCCAGCATTTT. This chain uses TRBV7-4 with TRBJ1-5; D is ambiguous. This CDR3 is 11 amino acids long. The germline CDR1 and CDR2 sequences are SGHVT and SQSDAQ. The V gene lost 5 bases and the J gene lost 3 bases, with 2 bases spanning the gap.